A single sample gave rise to the 27 T cell receptor beta chains below, sequenced in a study of cytomegalovirus exposure and HLA in healthy donors. PCR amplification relied on 60 Vbeta primers (plus 13 Jbeta primers). Sequenced by immunoSEQ multiplex PCR; TCRdb stores in-frame clones only, minus some. The table lists 130,000 to 150,000 clones, roughly 79% of them singletons. The sample taken for sequencing was PBMCs. Receptors originate from a woman in her thirties or forties in good health and CMV-seropositive.

The chain joins TRBV6-1 to TRBJ2-7; maybe TRBD2 (7 bases). CDR3 length: 13 amino acids. Germline V CDR1 and CDR2: MNHNS, SASEGT. Here the CDR3 DNA reads TGTGCGGTGGCTGCGGGGGACACCTACGAGCAGTACTTC. Translated, it gives CAVAAGDTYEQYF.

The chain carries TRBV4-2 and TRBJ1-1; TRBD1 might be the D (6 bases). V shed 5 bases and J shed 0 bases, with 10 bases lying between them. Germline V gene sequence: CDR1 LGHNA, CDR2 YNFKEQ. The CDR3 totals 14 residues. This CDR3 is CASSKGQMNTEAFF. The CDR3 DNA follows: TGTGCCAGCAGCAAGGGACAAATGAACACTGAAGCTTTCTTT.

V gene TRBV11-2 combines with J gene TRBJ1-2, with D possibly being TRBD1 (5 bases). The V gene lost 5 bases and the J gene lost 1 base, with 8 bases spanning the gap. This CDR3 has 13 amino acids. Germline V CDR1 and CDR2: SGHAT, FQNNGV. This CDR3 reads CASSEGLNYGYTF. For the CDR3, the DNA is TGTGCCAGCAGCGAGGGACTTAACTATGGCTACACCTTC.

The chain has TRBV7-3 and TRBJ2-5, with 9 bases aligning to TRBD1. The V gene end was trimmed by 4 bases and the J gene end by 4 bases; junction bases not matched to a gene: 10. The length of the CDR3 is 16 residues. In germline, CDR1 is SGHTA, CDR2 FQGTGA. CDR3 sequence reads: CASSSGDRESAETQYF. DNA of the CDR3: TGTGCCAGCAGCTCTGGGGACAGGGAGAGTGCAGAGACCCAGTACTTC.

This clone was detected only once. The chain carries TRBV2 and TRBJ1-4; unclear D gene. The length of the CDR3 is 14 residues. V lost 7 bases, J lost 2 bases, and 11 bases lay in between. Germline loops: CDR1 SNHLY, CDR2 FYNNEI. CDR3 protein: CASNGDRTNEKLFF. The CDR3 region has the DNA TGTGCCAGCAACGGGGATCGCACTAATGAAAAACTGTTTTTT.

The J gene is TRBJ2-3, the V gene TRBV6-1, with D unresolved. Germline V gives CDR1 MNHNS, CDR2 SASEGT. V was shortened by 0 bases and J by 0 bases, with 10 bases between the two germline ends. The CDR3 spans 16 residues. The CDR3 loop reads CASSEAHSRSTDTQYF. The CDR3 coding sequence is TGTGCCAGCAGTGAAGCACATTCGAGGAGCACAGATACGCAGTATTTT.

CDR3 sequence: CAWSANTGELFF. DNA of the CDR3: TGTGCCTGGAGCGCGAACACCGGGGAGCTGTTTTTT. The chain has TRBV30 and TRBJ2-2, with D unclear. Trimming pared 3 bases from V and 0 bases from J, leaving 2 bases between. This CDR3 has 12 amino acids. CDR1 and CDR2 from the germline V gene are GTSNPN and SVGIG (reference sequence).

The chain joins TRBV19 to TRBJ1-6; D gene uncertain. CDR3 length: 12 residues. The V gene lost 6 bases and the J gene lost 7 bases, with 7 bases spanning the gap. Germline values: CDR1 LNHDA, CDR2 SQIVND (reference sequence). The CDR3 region has the DNA TGTGCCAGTAGCCATCAAAATTCACCCCTCCACTTT. Residues: CASSHQNSPLHF.

V usage is TRBV4-2 and J usage is TRBJ2-3; no clear D. Germline CDR1 LGHNA, CDR2 YNFKEQ. This CDR3 contains 15 residues. Trimming removed 0 bases from V and 2 bases from J, with 9 bases in between. The chain's CDR3 is CASSQDGSHTDTQYF. The CDR3, as DNA: TGTGCCAGCAGCCAAGATGGTAGCCACACAGATACGCAGTATTTT.

The CDR3 DNA is TGTGCCAGCAGCCAAGATTCGGGGGTTGGGTATGGCTACACCTTC. Its translation is CASSQDSGVGYGYTF. This chain joins TRBV4-2 and TRBJ1-2; D perhaps matches TRBD1 (5 bases). Trimming pared 0 bases from V and 5 bases from J, leaving 13 bases between. The CDR3 is 15 amino acids. Germline V gene sequence: CDR1 LGHNA, CDR2 YNFKEQ.

The J gene is TRBJ1-1, the V gene TRBV19; D is ambiguous. The CDR3 runs 12 residues. Trimming removed 5 bases at V and 5 bases at J, with 9 bases between. From germline, CDR1 is LNHDA and CDR2 SQIVND (reference sequence). CDR3 nucleotide sequence: TGTGCCAGTAGTGACCGGGTGACTGAAGCTTTCTTT. Translating it yields CASSDRVTEAFF.

V gene TRBV19 combines with J gene TRBJ2-7; TRBD2 matches at 11 bases. CDR1 is LNHDA, CDR2 SQIVND, per germline (reference sequence). With V trimmed by 6 bases and J by 2 bases, 6 bases remained unmatched. This CDR3 region has 15 residues. This chain's CDR3 is CASSPSSGGTYEQYF. For the CDR3, the DNA is TGTGCCAGTAGCCCCTCTAGCGGGGGGACCTACGAGCAGTACTTC.

The chain employs TRBV27 and TRBJ1-6, with a possible D match to TRBD1 (5 bases). V lost 5 bases, J lost 7 bases, and 9 bases lay in between. This CDR3 has 13 residues. Germline CDR1 reads MNHEY; CDR2 reads SMNVEV (reference sequence). CDR3 coding DNA: TGTGCCAGCAGTCGAAGGGGCAATTCACCCCTCCACTTT. It yields the protein CASSRRGNSPLHF.

The chain joins TRBV2 to TRBJ2-5; 7 bases map to TRBD2. Trimming removed 4 bases from V and 5 bases from J; junction bases left unmatched: 10. Germline assignment: CDR1 SNHLY and CDR2 FYNNEI. This CDR3 has 15 amino acids. CDR3 residues: CASSVFGGGSETQYF. The CDR3, as DNA: TGTGCCAGCAGTGTATTTGGGGGGGGAAGTGAGACCCAGTACTTC. Looking up the rest from reference TRBV2 and TRBJ2-5 gives the full variable domain: EPEVTQTPSHQVTQMGQEVILRCVPISNHLYFYWYRQILGQKVEFLVSFYNNEISEKSEIFDDQFSVERPDGSNFTLKIRSTKLEDSAMYFCASSVFGGGSETQYFGPGTRLLVL.

J is TRBJ2-7 and V is TRBV27; D is unclear. This CDR3 region has 13 residues. Germline CDR1 reads MNHEY; CDR2 reads SMNVEV (reference sequence). V lost 2 bases and J 0 bases, leaving 5 bases between the germline ends. For the CDR3, the DNA is TGTGCCAGCAGTTTAGGAGCCTCCTACGAGCAGTACTTC. Translated, it gives CASSLGASYEQYF.

The rearrangement joins TRBV18 to TRBJ2-3, with 9 bases fitting TRBD1. CDR1 and CDR2 (germline): KGHSH, LQKENI. Trimming took 0 bases from V and 4 from J; bases not matched to a gene: 11. The CDR3 is made up of 18 amino acids. CDR3 nucleotides: TGTGCCAGCTCACCACCTTCCCGCGGACAGGGGAGCGCAGATACGCAGTATTTT. It codes for CASSPPSRGQGSADTQYF.

The chain is built from TRBV25-1 and TRBJ2-1; weak D call: TRBD2 (7 bases). Trimming pared 6 bases from V and 3 bases from J, leaving 12 bases between. The CDR3 runs to 14 residues. CDR1 and CDR2 (germline): MGHDK, SYGVNS. This CDR3 reads CASSDGGHYNEQFF. CDR3 sequence (DNA): TGTGCCAGCAGCGACGGGGGGCACTACAATGAGCAGTTCTTC.

The chain couples TRBV10-2 to TRBJ1-2, with a weak D call TRBD1 (5 bases). CDR1 is WSHSY and CDR2 is SAAADI in the germline V gene. V lost 7 bases and J 2 bases, leaving 8 bases between the germline ends. The CDR3 consists of 12 residues. The CDR3 DNA follows: TGCGCCAGCAAGTCAGGGAACTATGGCTACACCTTC. Residues: CASKSGNYGYTF.

The genes are TRBV19 and TRBJ2-3, with 9 bases lining up with TRBD1. The length of the CDR3 is 15 residues. Germline CDR1 reads LNHDA; CDR2 reads SQIVND (reference sequence). J gave up 1 base and V 1 base, and 0 bases lay outside the gene matches. Here the CDR3 DNA reads TGTGCCAGTAGTATAGGACAGGGGGGCACAGATACGCAGTATTTT. It encodes CASSIGQGGTDTQYF.

J is TRBJ2-7 and V is TRBV5-1; 7 bases are shared with TRBD1. The ends lost 3 bases at V and 3 bases at J; junction bases unmatched: 9. The CDR3 extends over 15 amino acids. Germline V gene sequence: CDR1 SGHRS, CDR2 YFSETQ. CDR3 protein: CASSSSGTADYEQYF. CDR3 DNA sequence: TGCGCCAGCAGCTCTTCCGGGACAGCCGACTACGAGCAGTACTTC. The whole variable domain, filled in from reference TRBV5-1 and TRBJ2-7, reads KAGVTQTPRYLIKTRGQQVTLSCSPISGHRSVSWYQQTPGQGLQFLFEYFSETQRNKGNFPGRFSGRQFSNSRSEMNVSTLELGDSALYLCASSSSGTADYEQYFGPGTRLTVT.

V gene TRBV27 combines with J gene TRBJ2-3, with D possibly being TRBD2 (6 bases). Between the trimmed V and J ends, which lost 2 bases and 4 bases, there was a span of 16 bases. This CDR3 has 16 amino acids. Germline lookup yields CDR1 MNHEY and CDR2 SMNVEV (reference sequence). The CDR3, as DNA: TGTGCCAGCAGTTTAACGGGGGAAATTGTCCCAGATACGCAGTATTTT. This codes for CASSLTGEIVPDTQYF.

V and J are TRBV9 and TRBJ1-2; perhaps TRBD1 as D (5 bases). The CDR3 runs 16 residues. Germline V gene lookup returns CDR1 SGDLS and CDR2 YYNGEE. The V gene lost 0 bases and the J gene lost 0 bases, with 12 bases spanning the gap. As DNA, the CDR3 is TGTGCCAGCAGCGTAGCCGGCGGGGGAGCTAACTATGGCTACACCTTC. This codes for CASSVAGGGANYGYTF.

This clone appeared a single time. The chain combines TRBV6-5 with TRBJ1-3; 11 bases line up with TRBD1. In germline, CDR1 is MNHEY, CDR2 SVGAGI. This CDR3 comprises 15 residues. V lost 6 bases, J lost 7 bases, and 8 bases stayed unmatched. This chain's CDR3 is CASRDGTGGTNTIYF. CDR3 coding DNA: TGTGCCAGCAGGGACGGGACAGGGGGGACTAACACCATATATTTT.

V and J are TRBV21-1 and TRBJ1-1. TRBV21-1 corresponds to a pseudogene. The CDR3 has 20 residues. CDR3 loop: CASSKAPGVGLRGENTEAFF. In nucleotides, the CDR3 is TGTGCCAGCAGCAAAGCTCCGGGGGTGGGTCTCCGAGGAGAGAACACTGAAGCTTTCTTT.

The chain carries TRBV18 and TRBJ1-2; 7 bases map to TRBD1. The CDR3 runs 16 residues. The ends lost 3 bases at V and 0 bases at J; junction bases unmatched: 7. Germline CDR1 reads KGHSH; CDR2 reads LQKENI. The CDR3 DNA is TGTGCCAGCTCACCCCTTGGACAGGCTACTAACTATGGCTACACCTTC. It yields the protein CASSPLGQATNYGYTF.

The chain combines TRBV2 with TRBJ2-1; 14 nucleotides line up with TRBD2. The CDR3 spans 20 residues. Germline V gives CDR1 SNHLY, CDR2 FYNNEI. With 7 bases clipped from V and 2 bases from J, the junction kept 16 bases outside the gene matches. The CDR3: CASKSAGGLAGVTPYNEQFF. As DNA, the CDR3 is TGTGCCAGCAAATCGGCAGGGGGACTAGCGGGGGTTACACCCTACAATGAGCAGTTCTTC.

The V and J genes are TRBV15 and TRBJ1-2; D possibly corresponds to TRBD1 (5 bases). CDR3 length: 15 amino acids. Germline CDR1 is LNHNV and CDR2 is YYDKDF (reference sequence). Trimming cost V 4 bases and J 4 bases, with 16 bases left between them. The CDR3 reads CATSMMAGRGYGYTF. The CDR3 DNA reads as TGTGCCACCAGCATGATGGCGGGACGGGGCTATGGCTACACCTTC.